This T cell receptor (beta chain) was identified during a study of cytomegalovirus exposure and HLA in healthy donors. Study-level background: Sequencing of 150 million to 200 million T cells in an earlier analysis found 100 million to 140 million unique TCR beta sequences. The early release's HLA-typed donors yielded some 85 million unique TCRs.

PCR amplification relied on 60 Vbeta primers (plus 13 Jbeta primers). This table comes from immunoSEQ multiplex PCR, and its TCRdb copy is limited to in-frame clones, with some not included. The sample consists of over 130,000 clones, approximately 80% of them appearing once. The CDR3 loop spans 12 amino acids. V shed 5 bases and J 13 bases; nucleotides not matched to a gene: 4. CDR1 is MNHEY and CDR2 is SMNVEV in the germline V gene (reference sequence). The chain is built from TRBV27 and TRBJ1-6, with 8 nucleotides matching TRBD1. This clonotype was obtained from a man aged 35 to 55 in good health and CMV-seronegative. Sequences were obtained from PBMCs. CDR3 DNA sequence: TGTGCCAGCAGTCCGGGGACAGGCCCCCTCCACTTT. This codes for CASSPGTGPLHF.